Shown below are 8 T cell receptor beta chains from a single sample sequenced in a study of blood T cells in healthy people across ages. For the second PCR, which ran for about 7 to 12 cycles, a sample-barcoded 5' primer and a J-beta primer mix were used. TCRdb recomputed calls from the 5' RACE reads with MiXCR, one row per CDR3 protein. The profile shows 750,000 to 850,000 distinct CDR3 sequences, 20% to 30% of them singletons. This same sample was also taken into another study, of T cells of mothers and their children.

What was sequenced was blood. Receptor source: a boy aged 5-17 years in good health.

V gene TRBV11-2 combines with J gene TRBJ2-5; 9 positions agree with TRBD1. With 6 bases clipped from V and 4 bases from J, the junction kept 9 bases outside the gene matches. Looked up from germline, CDR1 is SGHAT and CDR2 is FQNNGV. The CDR3 runs 15 residues. For the CDR3, the DNA is TGTGCCAGCAGGTCGGGGACAGGGAGCTTAGAGACCCAGTACTTC. Translating it yields CASRSGTGSLETQYF.

CDR3 DNA sequence: TGTGCCAGCAGCTGGGGACTAGCTGGCGATGAGCAGTTCTTC. This sequence encodes CASSWGLAGDEQFF. The rearrangement uses TRBV7-3 and TRBJ2-1; 9 bases map to TRBD2. V lost 4 bases, J lost 8 bases, and 6 bases stayed unmatched. The CDR3 spans 14 residues. The germline V gene encodes CDR1 SGHTA and CDR2 FQGTGA. Full variable domain (outside the CDR3, taken from reference TRBV7-3 and TRBJ2-1): GAGVSQTPSNKVTEKGKYVELRCDPISGHTALYWYRQSLGQGPEFLIYFQGTGAADDSGLPNDRFFAVRPEGSVSTLKIQRTERGDSAVYLCASSWGLAGDEQFFGPGTRLTVL.

This clonotype has just a few counts. V and J are TRBV12-3 or TRBV12-4 and TRBJ2-2; the match to TRBD2 covers 7 bases. There are 15 residues in the CDR3. J was trimmed by 2 bases and V by 6 bases; bases with no gene match: 6. This chain's CDR3 is CASRPSGGNTGELFF. In DNA form, the CDR3 reads TGTGCCAGCAGACCTTCGGGGGGTAACACCGGGGAGCTGTTTTTT.

The rearrangement uses TRBV6-5 and TRBJ2-7; 7 bases map to TRBD1. V dropped 6 bases and J dropped 0; count of bases not matched to a gene: 11. From germline, CDR1 is MNHEY and CDR2 SVGAGI. The CDR3 runs to 16 residues. The CDR3 sequence: CASSWTGEKGSYEQYF. The CDR3 DNA reads TGTGCCAGCAGCTGGACAGGCGAAAAGGGCTCCTACGAGCAGTACTTC.

This clonotype was seen a few times. V is TRBV27 and J is TRBJ2-3, with 9 bases fitting TRBD1. The V segment lost 6 bases and the J segment 1 base; nucleotides outside the gene matches: 14. The CDR3 loop spans 18 amino acids. CDR1 MNHEY and CDR2 SMNVEV come from the germline V gene (reference sequence). In DNA, the CDR3 is TGTGCCAGCAGCGTCCAGATCCGGGACAGGGTCGGCACAGATACGCAGTATTTT. This translates into CASSVQIRDRVGTDTQYF.

This chain joins TRBV6-1 and TRBJ1-4; D unresolved. V lost 8 bases, J lost 4 bases, and 11 bases lay in between. Looked up from germline, CDR1 is MNHNS and CDR2 is SASEGT. The CDR3 runs to 13 residues. Written as DNA, the CDR3 is TGTGCCAGCTCCACAGCTGATAATGAAAAACTGTTTTTT. It codes for CASSTADNEKLFF.

The chain has TRBV5-1 and TRBJ1-1; 7 nucleotides agree with TRBD1. Germline loops: CDR1 SGHRS, CDR2 YFSETQ. V shed 1 base and J 4 bases; nucleotides not matched to a gene: 7. This CDR3 has 15 residues. CDR3 DNA sequence: TGCGCCAGCAGCTTGTCCGCAGGGGGGGCCACTGAAGCTTTCTTT. It translates to CASSLSAGGATEAFF. The variable domain in full, with the rest retrieved from reference TRBV5-1 and TRBJ1-1, is KAGVTQTPRYLIKTRGQQVTLSCSPISGHRSVSWYQQTPGQGLQFLFEYFSETQRNKGNFPGRFSGRQFSNSRSEMNVSTLELGDSALYLCASSLSAGGATEAFFGQGTRLTVV.

This chain links TRBV5-6 with TRBJ2-2; 9 bases fit TRBD1. Germline trimming cut 5 bases from V and 1 base from J; bases unmatched to any gene: 6. Germline CDR1 reads SGHDT; CDR2 reads YYEEEE. The CDR3 spans 16 residues. Here the CDR3 reads CASRRGQGKNTGELFF. The CDR3 DNA reads as TGTGCCAGCAGAAGGGGACAGGGAAAGAACACCGGGGAGCTGTTTTTT.